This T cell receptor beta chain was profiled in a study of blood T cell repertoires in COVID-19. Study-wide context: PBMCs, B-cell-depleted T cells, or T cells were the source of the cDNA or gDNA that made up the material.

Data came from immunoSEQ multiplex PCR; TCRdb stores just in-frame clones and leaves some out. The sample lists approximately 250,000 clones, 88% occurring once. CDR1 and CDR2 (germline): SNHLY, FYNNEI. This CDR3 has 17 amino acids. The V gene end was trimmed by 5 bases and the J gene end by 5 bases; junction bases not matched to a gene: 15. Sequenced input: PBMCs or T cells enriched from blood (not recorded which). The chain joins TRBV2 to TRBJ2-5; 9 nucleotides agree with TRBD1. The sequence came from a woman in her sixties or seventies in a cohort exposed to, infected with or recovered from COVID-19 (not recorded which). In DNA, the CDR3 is TGTGCCAGCAGTACGTCCCCCGGGACAGGGAATAGGGAGACCCAGTACTTC. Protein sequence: CASSTSPGTGNRETQYF.